This T cell receptor beta chain was profiled in a study of blood T cell repertoires in COVID-19. The data were produced by immunoSEQ multiplex PCR, yet TCRdb's version contains in-frame clones alone and is incomplete. The table shows 20,000 to 25,000 clones, with 75% to 90% occurring only once. The CDR3 has 15 residues. From germline, CDR1 is LGHNA and CDR2 YNFKEQ. V shed 2 bases and J 5 bases; nucleotides not matched to a gene: 5. J is TRBJ1-2 and V is TRBV4-2; 10 bases agree with TRBD1. This clonotype was obtained from a human donor with acute or convalescent COVID-19. The donor label of this sample is uncertain. Source material: peripheral blood. The CDR3, as DNA: TGTGCCAGCAGCCAAACTGGACAGGGGGGATATGGCTACACCTTC. Protein: CASSQTGQGGYGYTF.